This TCR beta chain originates from a study of blood T cell repertoires in COVID-19. TCRdb's copy holds only in-frame clones and misses some; the assay was immunoSEQ multiplex PCR. This sample has about 69,000 clones; 75% to 80% occur once, and the top ten carry roughly 44%. Looked up from germline, CDR1 is SGHTA and CDR2 is FQGNSA. This CDR3 is built from 15 residues. The V end lost 5 bases, the J end lost 5 bases, and 19 bases lay between the germline ends. This TCR came from a human donor in a cohort sampled during active COVID-19. The rearrangement uses TRBV7-2 and TRBJ2-7; D ambiguous. The sequencing sample was made of peripheral blood. The CDR3 bases are TGTGCCAGCAGCCCACAAGAGGCGGTCGCCCACGAGCAGTACTTC. As protein: CASSPQEAVAHEQYF.